This T cell receptor beta chain was recovered during a study of CD8 T cells in ankylosing spondylitis. Study-wide results and caveats: Ankylosing spondylitis blood seemed to carry a telltale TCR beta motif made of about 8 highly homologous variants. Disease-linked clones were CD8+ and relatively rare in peripheral blood.

TCRdb fed the 5' RACE reads into MiXCR, producing one record per CDR3 protein. The sample shows under 250,000 distinct CDR3 sequences, 20% to 30% of them seen only once. The germline CDR1 and CDR2 sequences are SQVTM and ANQGSEA. This CDR3 is built from 13 residues. Trimming shortened V by 4 bases and J by 1 base, and 10 bases separated the two germline ends. This clonotype came up a few times. Its antigen is unidentified. The receptor comes from a male donor with ankylosing spondylitis or in good health (not recorded which). The rearrangement joins TRBV29-1 to TRBJ2-5; D is perhaps TRBD2 (5 bases). Input material: blood, either unsorted or a sorted T cell fraction (not recorded which). CDR3 protein: CSVAGVSQETQYF. Written as DNA, the CDR3 is TGCAGCGTTGCCGGGGTTTCCCAAGAGACCCAGTACTTC.